This TCR beta chain was documented in a study of blood T cell repertoires in COVID-19. Study information: Whether acute or convalescent, the COVID-19 samples came from the United States, Italy and Spain. The analysed material was cDNA or gDNA that came from T cells, B-cell-depleted T cells, or PBMCs.

The table lists this clone with a few counts. As processed by the authors: Scientists estimated how many nucleated cells there were by amplifying reference gene primers. Assay used: immunoSEQ multiplex PCR; TCRdb lists only in-frame clones, some missing. The V and J calls and clone size come from that table; D and trimming were worked out from the DNA. The table has some 120,000 clones, 75% to 85% seen once. After removal of 4 bases from V and 5 bases from J, the junction contained 4 bases not matched to a gene. The CDR3 is 15 amino acids. Germline V lookup: CDR1 SNHLY, CDR2 FYNNEI. The J gene is TRBJ1-6, the V gene TRBV2; TRBD1 aligns across 8 bases. Sequenced input: peripheral blood. The TCR comes from a woman aged 45-65 years with acute or convalescent COVID-19. CDR3 in DNA: TGTGCCAGCAGTGCTCTGGACAGGGATAATTCACCCCTCCACTTT. As protein: CASSALDRDNSPLHF.